A single sample gave rise to the 31 T cell receptor beta chains below, sequenced in a study of shared clonotypes between healthy human individuals. The repertoire was sequenced with immunoSEQ multiplex PCR; TCRdb's copy has only in-frame clones and lacks some. The table shows a few million clones, with roughly 90% occurring only once. Sequenced sample: naive CD4+ T cells from PBMCs. Documented subset: CD45RA+ positively selected. The receptors here all came from a man younger than 35 in good health. Some clones in this sample may be carry-over from other donors' samples.

The V and J genes are TRBV28 and TRBJ1-2; possibly TRBD1 for D (5 bases). Deletions cut 4 bases from V and 3 bases from J, with 15 bases between. CDR1 and CDR2 (germline): MDHEN, SYDVKM. The CDR3 is 15 amino acids. The CDR3 DNA follows: TGTGCCAGCAGTTCTGGGGGACCGGCTCACTATGGCTACACCTTC. Translated: CASSSGGPAHYGYTF.

Regarding this clone: Without the conserved terminal phenylalanine or tryptophan, this CDR3 likely stems from a read error. No DNA is shown, since the ends of the CDR3 on it are uncertain; the CDR3 is the one TCRdb lists. J is TRBJ1-1 and V is TRBV7-2; TRBD1, the table's D call, lacks a check against the DNA. The germline V gene encodes CDR1 SGHTA and CDR2 FQGNSA. From its first to its last residue, the CDR3 has 9 amino acids. CDR3 loop: CASSLGHLP.

The chain uses TRBV6-5 and TRBJ2-1, with TRBD2 matching over 9 bases. V dropped 6 bases and J dropped 4; count of bases not matched to a gene: 7. The CDR3 extends over 15 amino acids. Germline V gene lookup returns CDR1 MNHEY and CDR2 SVGAGI. CDR3 protein: CASRYQRGEYNEQFF. Here the CDR3 DNA reads TGTGCCAGCAGATATCAGCGGGGGGAGTACAATGAGCAGTTCTTC.

The chain uses TRBV5-6 and TRBJ1-2; TRBD1 matches at 8 bases. Germline V CDR1 and CDR2: SGHDT, YYEEEE. CDR3 length: 13 residues. V shed 4 bases and J 4 bases; nucleotides not matched to a gene: 3. CDR3 nucleotides: TGTGCCAGCAGCGAGGGACAGGTCTATGGCTACACCTTC. Protein sequence: CASSEGQVYGYTF.

A remark on this clone: Different DNA sequences within this sample yield the same CDR3. V is TRBV28 and J is TRBJ1-5, with D perhaps TRBD1 (5 bases). In germline, CDR1 is MDHEN, CDR2 SYDVKM. Trimming removed 2 bases from V and 2 bases from J, with 10 bases in between. The CDR3 contains 15 residues. The CDR3 sequence: CASSLGGVGNQPQHF. The CDR3 nucleotides read TGTGCCAGCAGTTTAGGGGGGGTGGGCAATCAGCCCCAGCATTTT.

This clone was recorded only once. This chain uses TRBV11-2 with TRBJ1-5, with D possibly being TRBD1 (5 bases). The germline V and J ends were trimmed by 5 bases and 4 bases, with 12 bases remaining between them. Germline loops: CDR1 SGHAT, CDR2 FQNNGV. This CDR3 has 14 amino acids. CDR3 sequence: CASSLGHRNQPQHF. The CDR3 DNA is TGTGCCAGCAGCCTTGGACACCGTAATCAGCCCCAGCATTTT.

The chain uses TRBV27 and TRBJ2-2; 7 bases agree with TRBD2. V shed 2 bases, J shed 6 bases, and the junction held 6 bases outside the gene matches. CDR1 and CDR2 (germline): MNHEY, SMNVEV (reference sequence). There are 15 residues in the CDR3. The CDR3 DNA sequence: TGTGCCAGCAGTTTACTCGGGAGGTTGGCCGGGGAGCTGTTTTTT. It encodes CASSLLGRLAGELFF.

This clone showed up just once. This chain links TRBV6-7 with TRBJ2-7; 8 nucleotides match TRBD1. TRBV6-7 is an open reading frame whose function is uncertain. With 6 bases clipped from V and 1 base from J, the junction kept 5 bases outside the gene matches. The CDR3 contains 14 residues. The CDR3 bases are TGTGCCAGCAGATACAGACAGGGGTCCTACGAGCAGTACTTC. Translating it yields CASRYRQGSYEQYF.

The V call is TRBV19, the J call TRBJ1-5, with D maybe TRBD1 (5 bases). This CDR3 has 14 residues. Trimming stripped 10 bases from V and 1 base from J, with 14 bases between. Germline CDR1 LNHDA, CDR2 SQIVND (reference sequence). The CDR3 here is CATSQDSSNQPQHF. The CDR3 DNA reads TGTGCCACCTCACAGGATTCCAGCAATCAGCCCCAGCATTTT. Combining the CDR3 with reference TRBV19 and TRBJ1-5 gives the whole variable domain DGGITQSPKYLFRKEGQNVTLSCEQNLNHDAMYWYRQDPGQGLRLIYYSQIVNDFQKGDIAEGYSVSREKKESFPLTVTSAQKNPTAFYLCATSQDSSNQPQHFGDGTRLSIL.

V gene TRBV25-1 combines with J gene TRBJ2-7; D might be TRBD1 (6 bases). The ends were cut back, 3 bases at V and 6 bases at J, with 21 bases in the middle. Germline V lookup: CDR1 MGHDK, CDR2 SYGVNS. This CDR3 is built from 16 residues. For the CDR3, the DNA is TGTGCCAGCAGTGACCCCACGACAGGAGGTTGGAGCGAGCAGTACTTC. Translating gives CASSDPTTGGWSEQYF.

V and J are TRBV5-4 and TRBJ2-5; 16 bases agree with TRBD2. The CDR3 is 17 residues long. The ends lost 4 bases at V and 4 bases at J; junction bases unmatched: 7. Germline loops: CDR1 SGHNT, CDR2 YYREEE (reference sequence). The CDR3 sequence is CASSPGLAGGPRETQYF. The CDR3 DNA follows: TGTGCCAGCAGCCCGGGACTAGCGGGAGGGCCGAGAGAGACCCAGTACTTC.

The chain is built from TRBV9 and TRBJ2-5; D is perhaps TRBD1 or TRBD2 (5 bases each). Germline V lookup: CDR1 SGDLS, CDR2 YYNGEE. The V gene lost 0 bases and the J gene lost 5 bases, with 20 bases spanning the gap. The CDR3 sequence is 17 residues long. Written as DNA, the CDR3 is TGTGCCAGCAGCGTAGGGGGCCTAGCTGCGCCAGGTGAGACCCAGTACTTC. Amino acids: CASSVGGLAAPGETQYF. Complete variable domain (other parts from reference TRBV9 and TRBJ2-5): DSGVTQTPKHLITATGQRVTLRCSPRSGDLSVYWYQQSLDQGLQFLIQYYNGEERAKGNILERFSAQQFPDLHSELNLSSLELGDSALYFCASSVGGLAAPGETQYFGPGTRLLVL.

V usage is TRBV6-1 and J usage is TRBJ1-1; D is unclear. The CDR3 is made up of 14 amino acids. The ends were cut back, 4 bases at V and 4 bases at J, with 13 bases in the middle. Germline CDR1 MNHNS, CDR2 SASEGT. The CDR3 spells CASSVGGRGTEAFF. CDR3 nucleotide sequence: TGTGCCAGCAGTGTAGGAGGGCGAGGCACTGAAGCTTTCTTT.

The V and J genes are TRBV5-3 and TRBJ1-5; 11 bases fit TRBD1. TRBV5-3 is an ORF, and what it does is uncertain. V shed 7 bases and J 5 bases; nucleotides not matched to a gene: 29. The CDR3 is 22 residues long. The CDR3 is CARRNPFTRSGQGVGEDQPQHF. In nucleotides, the CDR3 is TGTGCCAGACGGAATCCCTTTACGAGATCGGGACAGGGGGTCGGAGAAGATCAGCCCCAGCATTTT.

The chain uses TRBV9 and TRBJ2-7; either TRBD1 or TRBD2 may fit D (5 bases each). The V and J ends lost 3 bases and 0 bases respectively, with 13 bases between them. CDR3 length: 15 residues. Per germline, CDR1 SGDLS and CDR2 YYNGEE. DNA for the CDR3: TGTGCCAGCAGCGCCCGGGACCTGACCTCCTACGAGCAGTACTTC. Its protein is CASSARDLTSYEQYF.

As to this clone: The same CDR3 arises from other DNA sequences in this sample as well. This chain joins TRBV7-9 and TRBJ2-7; no firm D call. The germline V gene encodes CDR1 SEHNR and CDR2 FQNEAQ (reference sequence). This CDR3 contains 11 residues. The V end lost 5 bases, the J end lost 4 bases, and 6 bases lay between the germline ends. CDR3 in amino acids: CASSLLYEQYF. The CDR3 bases are TGTGCCAGCAGCCTCCTATACGAGCAGTACTTC. The full variable domain, rest sourced from reference TRBV7-9 and TRBJ2-7, is DTGVSQNPRHKITKRGQNVTFRCDPISEHNRLYWYRQTLGQGPEFLTYFQNEAQLEKSRLLSDRFSAERPKGSFSTLEIQRTEQGDSAMYLCASSLLYEQYFGPGTRLTVT.

This sequence joins TRBV5-5 and TRBJ2-1, with 12 positions matching TRBD2. V lost 0 bases to trimming and J lost 8 bases; unmatched junction nucleotides: 6. Germline CDR1 reads SGHKS; CDR2 reads YYEKEE (reference sequence). CDR3 size: 16 residues. In DNA, the CDR3 is TGTGCCAGCAGCTTGGGTCTAGCGGGAGGGCAGGATGAGCAGTTCTTC. Protein: CASSLGLAGGQDEQFF.

CDR3 in amino acids: CASSFFGAGNTEAFF. The CDR3 DNA reads TGTGCCAGCAGCTTTTTCGGGGCAGGGAACACTGAAGCTTTCTTT. The rearrangement uses TRBV11-2 and TRBJ1-1, with D possibly being TRBD1 (5 bases). The CDR3 length is 15 residues. V was trimmed by 3 bases and J by 1 base, leaving 12 bases between them. Germline V lookup: CDR1 SGHAT, CDR2 FQNNGV.

The J gene is TRBJ2-7, the V gene TRBV6-5; weak D call: TRBD1 (6 bases). Germline CDR1 MNHEY, CDR2 SVGAGI. V dropped 0 bases and J dropped 4 bases, with 13 bases sitting between them. The length of the CDR3 is 15 residues. CDR3 loop: CASSYSGAQGYEQYF. The DNA of the CDR3 is TGTGCCAGCAGTTACTCGGGGGCCCAGGGGTACGAGCAGTACTTC.

The chain uses TRBV27 and TRBJ1-1; TRBD1 agrees at 7 bases. The CDR3 loop spans 14 amino acids. Germline CDR1 MNHEY, CDR2 SMNVEV (reference sequence). J gave up 5 bases and V 6 bases, and 9 bases lay outside the gene matches. The DNA for the CDR3 is TGTGCCAGCAGAACAGGGGCGGGAAGTACTGAAGCTTTCTTT. Protein: CASRTGAGSTEAFF.

The chain carries TRBV21-1 and TRBJ2-5; TRBD1 is taken as the D call from the table, unchecked against the DNA. TRBV21-1 is deemed a pseudogene. CDR3 size: 14 residues. CDR3 bases: TGTGCCAGCAGCTTGCGGGACAGTGGGGAGACCCAGTACTTC. Protein: CASSLRDSGETQYF.

The chain uses TRBV6-4 and TRBJ2-3; D is perhaps TRBD1 or TRBD2 (5 bases each). Germline V lookup: CDR1 MRHNA, CDR2 SNTAGT. V lost 0 bases and J 9 bases, leaving 7 bases between the germline ends. The CDR3 spans 12 residues. The CDR3 loop reads CASSDSWGTQYF. The DNA for the CDR3 is TGTGCCAGCAGTGACTCTTGGGGGACGCAGTATTTT.

Points on this clone: This sample also contains other DNA sequences that code for the same CDR3. The chain joins TRBV28 to TRBJ2-7, with 8 bases fitting TRBD1. The germline V gene has CDR1 MDHEN and CDR2 SYDVKM. V shed 5 bases and J 7 bases; nucleotides not matched to a gene: 7. The CDR3 length is 13 residues. In DNA, the CDR3 is TGTGCCAGCAGTCCCGGACAGGGTATAGAGCAGTACTTC. Protein product: CASSPGQGIEQYF.

V is TRBV19 and J is TRBJ2-6, with TRBD1 identical over 9 bases. V lost 2 bases to trimming and J lost 1 base; unmatched junction nucleotides: 6. In germline, CDR1 is LNHDA, CDR2 SQIVND (reference sequence). The CDR3 extends over 18 amino acids. The CDR3: CASSIPGQGPSGANVLTF. The DNA of the CDR3 is TGTGCCAGTAGTATACCGGGACAGGGTCCATCTGGGGCCAACGTCCTGACTTTC.

The genes are TRBV6-5 and TRBJ2-3; possibly TRBD1 for D (6 bases). V dropped 0 bases and J dropped 8 bases, with 18 bases sitting between them. The CDR3 contains 16 residues. Germline V gene lookup returns CDR1 MNHEY and CDR2 SVGAGI. CDR3 region: CASSYSRGTAVGTQYF. Written as DNA, the CDR3 is TGTGCCAGCAGTTACTCGAGGGGGACCGCTGTCGGTACGCAGTATTTT.

CDR3 coding DNA: TGCGCCAGCAGCCAAGGGGGGCGGGGAATCACTGAAGCTTTCTTT. Its protein is CASSQGGRGITEAFF. The V and J genes are TRBV4-1 and TRBJ1-1; weak D call: TRBD1 (6 bases). The CDR3 totals 15 residues. CDR1 is MGHRA, CDR2 YSYEKL, per germline. Deletions cut 1 base from V and 4 bases from J, with 13 bases between.

The chain employs TRBV6-5 and TRBJ1-1, with D unresolved. V lost 0 bases, J lost 2 bases, and 13 bases lay in between. From germline, CDR1 is MNHEY and CDR2 SVGAGI. The length of the CDR3 is 16 residues. CDR3: CASSYSIRSYNTEAFF. In nucleotides, the CDR3 is TGTGCCAGCAGTTACTCGATACGCAGCTACAACACTGAAGCTTTCTTT.

This clone has more than one count but fewer than ten. The genes are TRBV29-1 and TRBJ2-2; the D is unclear. This CDR3 region has 13 residues. Germline CDR1 reads SQVTM; CDR2 reads ANQGSEA. The germline V and J ends were trimmed by 4 bases and 1 base, with 7 bases remaining between them. The CDR3 DNA reads TGCAGCGTTGTTGGGAAGAACACCGGGGAGCTGTTTTTT. Amino acid sequence: CSVVGKNTGELFF.

For the CDR3, the DNA is TGTGCCAGCACCTACCCCCTGGACAGGGATCGAAACGGGGAGCTGTTTTTT. Amino acids: CASTYPLDRDRNGELFF. The chain uses TRBV28 and TRBJ2-2; 8 bases match TRBD1. The CDR3 extends over 17 amino acids. Trimming took 7 bases from V and 7 from J; bases not matched to a gene: 17. CDR1 and CDR2 (germline): MDHEN, SYDVKM.

Concerning this clone: Other DNA sequences in this sample translate to the same CDR3. The chain links TRBV28 to TRBJ2-7; D unclear. The CDR3 has 13 residues. V was cut by 3 bases and J by 3 bases, with 9 bases left in between. The germline V gene has CDR1 MDHEN and CDR2 SYDVKM. As DNA, the CDR3 is TGTGCCAGCAGTTTGCGCAGCTTCTACGAGCAGTACTTC. Encoded protein: CASSLRSFYEQYF.

This chain links TRBV19 with TRBJ2-3, with a tentative D call TRBD1 (5 bases). The CDR3 has 13 amino acids. CDR1 is LNHDA and CDR2 is SQIVND in the germline V gene (reference sequence). The ends were cut back, 9 bases at V and 0 bases at J, with 10 bases in the middle. CDR3 in amino acids: CASRATSTDTQYF. The CDR3 nucleotides read TGTGCCAGCAGGGCGACTAGCACAGATACGCAGTATTTT.